Reported below is one TCR beta chain. As yet, its antigen is unknown. This sample is drawn from a study of cytotoxic CD8 clonotypes in ibrutinib-treated CLL. Points from the study as a whole: Whereas clonality rose at ibrutinib response, it declined toward baseline at progression.

Clones were sequenced by immunoSEQ multiplex PCR, and TCRdb holds only the in-frame ones, with some missing. The table records 110,000 to 150,000 clones, about 70% of them present only once. This TCR derives from a human donor with chronic lymphocytic leukemia. The sample was PBMCs, taken after 24 months of ibrutinib treatment.

In DNA, the CDR3 is TGTGCCAGCAGCCCGACAGGGGGCCCTCTGCCCCAGCATTTT. Translated: CASSPTGGPLPQHF. This chain connects TRBV27 to TRBJ1-5; 10 nucleotides align to TRBD1. With 6 bases clipped from V and 9 bases from J, the junction kept 8 bases outside the gene matches. The germline CDR1 and CDR2 sequences are MNHEY and SMNVEV (reference sequence). This CDR3 comprises 14 residues.